A selection of T cell receptor beta chains follows, all from one sample in a study of blood T cell repertoires in COVID-19. Sequencing was performed with immunoSEQ multiplex PCR; in TCRdb, only in-frame clones are kept and a portion is missing. The sample includes more than 350,000 clones, just under 90% of them seen just once. Material for sequencing was PBMCs or T cells enriched from blood (not recorded which). These receptors originate from a woman aged 45-60 years who had recovered from COVID-19. CDR3s include the opening cysteine and the closing phenylalanine or tryptophan. D genes are given only for firm matches. Size values are once, few and many counts, or a class for expanded clones, and some rows have none.

v_gene: TRBV30
d_gene: TRBD2
abundance: .
j_gene: TRBJ2-1
CDR3nt: TGTGCCGGGCTATCTAGCGGGGTCTCCTACAATGAGCAGTTCTTC
CDR3aa: CAGLSSGVSYNEQFF

v_gene: TRBV18
d_gene: TRBD1
abundance: .
j_gene: TRBJ1-3
CDR3nt: TGTGCCAGCTCACCACCACCAACCGGGACAGGCTTCTCTGGAAACACCATATATTTT
CDR3aa: CASSPPPTGTGFSGNTIYF

v_gene: TRBV29-1
d_gene: TRBD1
abundance: .
j_gene: TRBJ1-5
CDR3nt: TGCAGCGTGGGCCAGGGGGCGAGGCAGCCCCAGCATTTT
CDR3aa: CSVGQGARQPQHF

v_gene: TRBV28
d_gene: .
abundance: .
j_gene: TRBJ1-2
CDR3nt: TGTGCCAGCAGCCAAACGCGGGGGGCAGGGAGGCATGGCTACACCTTC
CDR3aa: CASSQTRGAGRHGYTF

v_gene: TRBV10-3
d_gene: .
abundance: .
j_gene: TRBJ1-4
CDR3nt: TGTGCCATCTCAGGGGTTAATGAAAAACTGTTTTTT
CDR3aa: CAISGVNEKLFF

v_gene: TRBV18
d_gene: TRBD2
abundance: .
j_gene: TRBJ2-1
CDR3nt: TGTGCCAGCTCACCGACTAGCGGGATCTCCTACAATGAGCAGTTCTTC
CDR3aa: CASSPTSGISYNEQFF

v_gene: TRBV5-1
d_gene: .
abundance: .
j_gene: TRBJ2-7
CDR3nt: TGCGCCAGCAGACAGATTCCCGGGACAAGTAACGAGCAGTACTTC
CDR3aa: CASRQIPGTSNEQYF

v_gene: TRBV5-1
d_gene: .
abundance: once
j_gene: TRBJ2-7
CDR3nt: TGCGCCAGCAGCATCAACTACGAGCAGTACTTC
CDR3aa: CASSINYEQYF

v_gene: TRBV5-1
d_gene: .
abundance: .
j_gene: TRBJ1-1
CDR3nt: TGCGCCAGCAGCTTGGGCCAGGGGAGGGTTGAAGCTTTCTTT
CDR3aa: CASSLGQGRVEAFF

v_gene: TRBV18
d_gene: TRBD2
abundance: once
j_gene: TRBJ2-3
CDR3nt: TGTGCCAGCTCATTCGCGGGGGGTACAGATACGCAGTATTTT
CDR3aa: CASSFAGGTDTQYF

v_gene: TRBV18
d_gene: TRBD1
abundance: .
j_gene: TRBJ2-7
CDR3nt: TGTGCCAGCTCACCCTTCATTGGGCAGGGGGCCCACGAGCAGTACTTC
CDR3aa: CASSPFIGQGAHEQYF

v_gene: TRBV4-3
d_gene: .
abundance: .
j_gene: TRBJ2-2
CDR3nt: TGCGCCAGCAGCCAAACTCATTCGGAGCTGTTTTTT
CDR3aa: CASSQTHSELFF

v_gene: TRBV5-1
d_gene: TRBD1
abundance: .
j_gene: TRBJ2-2
CDR3nt: TGCGCCACCTCGACAGGGGACACCGGGGAGCTGTTTTTT
CDR3aa: CATSTGDTGELFF

v_gene: TRBV5-5
d_gene: TRBD1
abundance: .
j_gene: TRBJ2-5
CDR3nt: TGTGCCAGCAGCGGGAACAGGGGGCTTATTGAGACCCAGTACTTC
CDR3aa: CASSGNRGLIETQYF

v_gene: TRBV18
d_gene: .
abundance: .
j_gene: TRBJ2-7
CDR3nt: TGTGCCAGCTCACCCCCGAGGGGGACGGTCTCCTACGAGCAGTACTTC
CDR3aa: CASSPPRGTVSYEQYF

v_gene: TRBV11-2
d_gene: .
abundance: .
j_gene: TRBJ2-1
CDR3nt: TGTGCCAGCAGCTTACATGTGGGACACCCCCGGTTCTTC
CDR3aa: CASSLHVGHPRFF

v_gene: TRBV15
d_gene: TRBD1
abundance: .
j_gene: TRBJ1-2
CDR3nt: TGTGCCACCAGCTTTGGACAGGCGGTATATGGCTACACCTTC
CDR3aa: CATSFGQAVYGYTF

v_gene: TRBV7-2
d_gene: TRBD1
abundance: once
j_gene: TRBJ2-1
CDR3nt: TGTGCCAGCAGCTTAGAGGGACAGGGGTACAATGAGCAGTTCTTC
CDR3aa: CASSLEGQGYNEQFF

v_gene: TRBV28
d_gene: .
abundance: .
j_gene: TRBJ2-7
CDR3nt: TGTGCCAGCACCGATAGGGTCCAATTACCCCAGCGAGGGTCCTACGAGCAGTACTTC
CDR3aa: CASTDRVQLPQRGSYEQYF

v_gene: TRBV7-2
d_gene: TRBD1
abundance: .
j_gene: TRBJ1-3
CDR3nt: TGTGCCAGCAGCTTAGCGGCGCGGGGGACAGGGCGAGGAAACACCATATATTTT
CDR3aa: CASSLAARGTGRGNTIYF

v_gene: TRBV15
d_gene: .
abundance: .
j_gene: TRBJ1-2
CDR3nt: TGTGCCACCAGTCCGGACCGAGGGAACTATGGCTACACCTTC
CDR3aa: CATSPDRGNYGYTF

v_gene: TRBV5-4
d_gene: .
abundance: .
j_gene: TRBJ2-1
CDR3nt: TGTGCCAGCATGGACCAGGGATCGGAAGAGCAGTTCTTC
CDR3aa: CASMDQGSEEQFF

v_gene: TRBV30
d_gene: TRBD1
abundance: .
j_gene: TRBJ2-7
CDR3nt: TGTGCCTGGAGTGCCTCCGGGACAGGGACGAAAGAGCAGTACTTC
CDR3aa: CAWSASGTGTKEQYF

v_gene: TRBV5-1
d_gene: .
abundance: .
j_gene: TRBJ2-5
CDR3nt: TGCGCCAGCAGCCCCCGGGACACAAACTTCCAAGAGACCCAGTACTTC
CDR3aa: CASSPRDTNFQETQYF

v_gene: TRBV28
d_gene: TRBD1
abundance: .
j_gene: TRBJ1-4
CDR3nt: TGTGCCAGCAGGCCGGGACAGTGGGGTGAAAAACTGTTTTTT
CDR3aa: CASRPGQWGEKLFF

v_gene: TRBV7-9
d_gene: .
abundance: .
j_gene: TRBJ2-2
CDR3nt: TGTGCCAGCAGAGGGGCGGTCGGGGAGCTGTTTTTT
CDR3aa: CASRGAVGELFF

v_gene: TRBV13
d_gene: TRBD1
abundance: once
j_gene: TRBJ1-6
CDR3nt: TGTGCCAGCGCCAATCGTCAGGGACAGGGTGGGAGCTCCTATAATTCACCCCTCCACTTT
CDR3aa: CASANRQGQGGSSYNSPLHF

v_gene: TRBV4-1
d_gene: TRBD1
abundance: .
j_gene: TRBJ1-4
CDR3nt: TGCGCCAGCAGCTTTGGGACAGGGGGCGGGCGGAGTGAAAAACTGTTTTTT
CDR3aa: CASSFGTGGGRSEKLFF

v_gene: TRBV30
d_gene: .
abundance: .
j_gene: TRBJ1-1
CDR3nt: TGTGCCTGGGAACAGGGTTTCGGGACTGAAGCTTTCTTT
CDR3aa: CAWEQGFGTEAFF

v_gene: TRBV2
d_gene: .
abundance: .
j_gene: TRBJ1-2
CDR3nt: TGTGCCAGCAGTCGGACAGCGAACTATGGCTACACCTTC
CDR3aa: CASSRTANYGYTF

v_gene: TRBV11-2
d_gene: .
abundance: .
j_gene: TRBJ2-7
CDR3nt: TGTGCCAGCAGCTACAGGGACCTTAGAACCGAGCAGTACTTC
CDR3aa: CASSYRDLRTEQYF

v_gene: TRBV5-1
d_gene: TRBD1
abundance: .
j_gene: TRBJ2-1
CDR3nt: TGCGCCAGCAGCCGGGGACAGGGTGCTGAGCAGTTCTTC
CDR3aa: CASSRGQGAEQFF

v_gene: TRBV10-3
d_gene: .
abundance: .
j_gene: TRBJ2-5
CDR3nt: TGTGCCATCAGTGCCCTCCAAGAGACCCAGTACTTC
CDR3aa: CAISALQETQYF

v_gene: TRBV10-1
d_gene: TRBD1
abundance: .
j_gene: TRBJ1-5
CDR3nt: TGCGCCAGCAGTGAGACAGGGGCGCGGCAGCCCCAGCATTTT
CDR3aa: CASSETGARQPQHF

v_gene: TRBV5-1
d_gene: TRBD2
abundance: .
j_gene: TRBJ2-5
CDR3nt: TGCGCCAGCAGCTTGTCGCTTACGGGACTAGCGGGGGGGTACCAAGAGACCCAGTACTTC
CDR3aa: CASSLSLTGLAGGYQETQYF

v_gene: TRBV9
d_gene: .
abundance: .
j_gene: TRBJ2-1
CDR3nt: TGTGCCAGCAGCGCCGGAGCGGAAAGCTCCTACAATGAGCAGTTCTTC
CDR3aa: CASSAGAESSYNEQFF

v_gene: TRBV27
d_gene: .
abundance: .
j_gene: TRBJ1-1
CDR3nt: TGTGCCAGCAGTGCCACAGGGTTGACTGAAGCTTTCTTT
CDR3aa: CASSATGLTEAFF

v_gene: TRBV3-1/TRBV3-2
d_gene: TRBD1
abundance: .
j_gene: TRBJ1-4
CDR3nt: TGTGCCAGCAGCCAAGATTATCAGACAGGGAGGACAAAACTGTTTTTT
CDR3aa: CASSQDYQTGRTKLFF

v_gene: TRBV4-2
d_gene: .
abundance: .
j_gene: TRBJ1-4
CDR3nt: TGTGCCAGCAGCCAAGCTCCAGGAGGTGAAAAACTGTTTTTT
CDR3aa: CASSQAPGGEKLFF

v_gene: TRBV5-1
d_gene: .
abundance: .
j_gene: TRBJ1-1
CDR3nt: TGCGCCAGCAGCTTGATGGGATACGGGGGGATGAACACTGAAGCTTTCTTT
CDR3aa: CASSLMGYGGMNTEAFF

v_gene: TRBV19
d_gene: TRBD2
abundance: .
j_gene: TRBJ2-5
CDR3nt: TGTGCCAGTAGCCCACTAGCGGGGGCAGAGACCCAGTACTTC
CDR3aa: CASSPLAGAETQYF

v_gene: TRBV4-2
d_gene: .
abundance: .
j_gene: TRBJ2-1
CDR3nt: TGTGCCAGCAGCCAAGTTATTGTCTCTCTCGAGGGCGAGCAGTTCTTC
CDR3aa: CASSQVIVSLEGEQFF